The 22 T cell receptor beta chains presented below share a single source sample, sequenced in a study of CD8 T cells in Susac syndrome. Random hexamers were used to reverse transcribe the RNA input (roughly 0.5 to 1 ug). MiXCR was run by TCRdb on the immunoSEQ multiplex PCR reads, yielding one entry per CDR3 protein. The data contain approximately 210,000 distinct CDR3 sequences, about 94% of them seen just once; the ten biggest clones take up about 0.15%. Sequencing was done on a sample of CD4+ T cells from PBMCs. The receptor source for this set is a human donor with Susac syndrome.

This clonotype was observed a few times. This chain uses TRBV7-2 with TRBJ2-5, with D perhaps TRBD2 (6 bases). The germline V gene encodes CDR1 SGHTA and CDR2 FQGNSA. The CDR3 loop spans 15 amino acids. The V and J ends lost 2 bases and 1 base respectively, with 11 bases between them. CDR3 amino acids: CASSLRAGGQETQYF. The CDR3 bases are TGTGCCAGCAGCTTACGAGCGGGCGGCCAAGAGACCCAGTACTTC. Combining the CDR3 with reference TRBV7-2 and TRBJ2-5 gives the whole variable domain GAGVSQSPSNKVTEKGKDVELRCDPISGHTALYWYRQSLGQGLEFLIYFQGNSAPDKSGLPSDRFSAERTGGSVSTLTIQRTQQEDSAVYLCASSLRAGGQETQYFGPGTRLLVL.

The chain joins TRBV5-4 to TRBJ1-1; D not resolved. CDR1 is SGHNT, CDR2 YYREEE, per germline (reference sequence). This CDR3 spans 13 amino acids. The CDR3 DNA sequence: TGTGTCTTTCGTACTCAGGAGAACACTGAAGCTTTCTTT. This translates into CVFRTQENTEAFF.

The CDR3 DNA reads as TGCAGTGCAGTGGCTAGCGGGGCACAAGAGACCCAGTACTTC. This translates into CSAVASGAQETQYF. The chain is built from TRBV20-1 and TRBJ2-5; 9 bases are shared with TRBD2. CDR1 DFQATT and CDR2 SNEGSKA come from the germline V gene (reference sequence). The CDR3 has 14 amino acids. The ends lost 6 bases at V and 2 bases at J; junction bases unmatched: 7.

The V and J genes are TRBV5-1 and TRBJ1-2; D is perhaps TRBD1 (5 bases). The ends were cut back, 4 bases at V and 2 bases at J, with 15 bases in the middle. CDR1 is SGHRS and CDR2 is YFSETQ in the germline V gene. The CDR3 runs to 15 residues. The CDR3 sequence: CASSPTGGSNYGYTF. DNA for the CDR3: TGCGCCAGCAGCCCTACAGGAGGATCGAACTATGGCTACACCTTC.

This sequence joins TRBV2 and TRBJ1-2; D is undetermined. Trimming left V 6 bases short and J 14 bases short, with 16 bases between. Per the germline V gene, CDR1 is SNHLY and CDR2 is FYNNEI. The CDR3 extends over 11 amino acids. The CDR3 DNA follows: TGTGCCAGCAGGGAGGGTTCTACGCGGACCTTC. The encoded protein is CASREGSTRTF.

This clonotype was detected once. The chain has TRBV7-9 and TRBJ1-1, with 7 bases fitting TRBD1. The CDR3 has 14 residues. Germline loops: CDR1 SEHNR, CDR2 FQNEAQ (reference sequence). J was trimmed by 1 base and V by 5 bases; bases with no gene match: 4. CDR3 protein: CASSASGGNTEAFF. In nucleotides, the CDR3 is TGTGCCAGCAGCGCCTCAGGGGGGAACACTGAAGCTTTCTTT.

The chain has TRBV24-1 and TRBJ1-6; 8 bases are shared with TRBD1. V was pared by 10 bases and J by 6 bases, with 4 bases of the junction left unmatched. There are 13 residues in the CDR3. Germline V gene lookup returns CDR1 KGHDR and CDR2 SFDVKD. The CDR3 DNA follows: TGTGCCACGGCCGGACAGGGTAATTCACCCCTCCACTTT. Translating it yields CATAGQGNSPLHF.

This clonotype was observed a few times. V gene TRBV6-1 combines with J gene TRBJ2-7, with 7 positions matching TRBD2. J lost 6 bases, V lost 8 bases, and 7 bases had no gene match. The CDR3 contains 12 residues. Germline V CDR1 and CDR2: MNHNS, SASEGT. CDR3 in DNA: TGTGCCAGCTCGAGAGGGAGGGTCGAGCAGTACTTC. Translated: CASSRGRVEQYF.

The chain recombines TRBV7-6 with TRBJ1-3; D gene uncertain. Trimming took off 2 bases at V and 2 bases at J, with 4 bases between the two ends. This CDR3 comprises 13 residues. Germline loops: CDR1 SGHVS, CDR2 FNYEAQ. The CDR3 sequence is CASSLTAGNTIYF. DNA of the CDR3: TGTGCCAGCAGCTTAACGGCTGGAAACACCATATATTTT.

This chain uses TRBV7-2 with TRBJ1-5; 7 bases agree with TRBD1. This CDR3 has 17 amino acids. CDR1 and CDR2 from the germline V gene are SGHTA and FQGNSA. After removal of 4 bases from V and 3 bases from J, the junction contained 12 bases not matched to a gene. The CDR3 protein is CASSSMGGTVYNQPQHF. For the CDR3, the DNA is TGTGCCAGCAGCTCCATGGGTGGGACAGTCTACAATCAGCCCCAGCATTTT.

V usage is TRBV24-1 and J usage is TRBJ2-3; a weak D match, TRBD1 (5 bases). V lost 3 bases, J lost 4 bases, and 19 bases lay in between. The germline V gene encodes CDR1 KGHDR and CDR2 SFDVKD. The CDR3 is 17 amino acids. CDR3 sequence: CATSDLPGAGKADTQYF. CDR3 sequence (DNA): TGTGCCACCAGTGATCTTCCCGGAGCAGGGAAGGCAGATACGCAGTATTTT.

This chain uses TRBV28 with TRBJ2-5, with D possibly matching TRBD1 (6 bases). This CDR3 is 15 amino acids long. V lost 4 bases to trimming and J lost 0 bases, with 12 bases between them. CDR1 is MDHEN, CDR2 SYDVKM, per germline. The CDR3 nucleotides read TGTGCCAGCAGTTCTCGGGACATTTACCAAGAGACCCAGTACTTC. This codes for CASSSRDIYQETQYF.

The V gene is TRBV25-1, the J gene TRBJ2-6, with D hard to call. The CDR3 extends over 16 amino acids. Germline-derived CDR1 and CDR2 are MGHDK and SYGVNS. V gave up 9 bases and J gave up 0 bases, with 15 bases separating them. The CDR3 DNA reads TGTGCCAGTTCGATTTACCTCGTCTCTGGGGCCAACGTCCTGACTTTC. It specifies CASSIYLVSGANVLTF. Looking up the rest from reference TRBV25-1 and TRBJ2-6 gives the full variable domain: EADIYQTPRYLVIGTGKKITLECSQTMGHDKMYWYQQDPGMELHLIHYSYGVNSTEKGDLSSESTVSRIRTEHFPLTLESARPSHTSQYLCASSIYLVSGANVLTFGAGSRLTVL.

V and J are TRBV20-1 and TRBJ2-7; 10 nucleotides align to TRBD1. There are 14 residues in the CDR3. The V and J ends lost 5 bases and 2 bases, in that order; junction bases with no gene match: 6. Germline V gene data show CDR1 as DFQATT and CDR2 as SNEGSKA (reference sequence). The CDR3 sequence is CSADGTGETYEQYF. CDR3 nucleotide sequence: TGCAGTGCTGATGGGACAGGGGAGACCTACGAGCAGTACTTC.

This clonotype was observed once. This chain uses TRBV6-5 with TRBJ2-3, with D possibly TRBD2 on 5 matching bases. Germline CDR1 reads MNHEY; CDR2 reads SVGAGI. CDR3 length: 15 amino acids. The V and J ends lost 6 bases and 6 bases respectively, with 19 bases between them. The CDR3 region has the DNA TGTGCCAGCAGAGGGTCTACCTACCGCGGGGATACGCAGTATTTT. Its protein product is CASRGSTYRGDTQYF.

The V and J genes are TRBV25-1 and TRBJ2-1; the D gene is possibly TRBD2 (6 bases). There are 12 residues in the CDR3. The germline V gene has CDR1 MGHDK and CDR2 SYGVNS. With 6 bases removed from V and 6 bases from J, the gap between germline ends came to 9 bases. CDR3 DNA sequence: TGTGCCAGCAGGGGCGGGGTCAATGAGCAGTTCTTC. Its protein is CASRGGVNEQFF.

CDR3 residues: CASSPPGSNQPQHF. In DNA form, the CDR3 reads TGTGCCAGCTCCCCTCCGGGGAGCAATCAGCCCCAGCATTTT. The V call is TRBV18, the J call TRBJ1-5; no clear D gene. The V gene's germline CDR1 is KGHSH and CDR2 LQKENI. The CDR3 spans 14 residues. V lost 6 bases, J lost 1 base, and 10 bases lay in between.

This clonotype was seen just once. The rearrangement links TRBV6-1 to TRBJ2-3, with D possibly TRBD2 on 7 matching bases. Germline loops: CDR1 MNHNS, CDR2 SASEGT. This CDR3 region has 16 residues. V lost 7 bases, J lost 6 bases, and 23 bases lay in between. The CDR3 loop is CASIEARGGSEDTQYF. For the CDR3, the DNA is TGTGCCAGCATCGAAGCCAGGGGAGGGAGTGAGGATACGCAGTATTTT.

The rearrangement joins TRBV18 to TRBJ1-1; the D is unclear. Between the trimmed V and J ends, which lost 3 bases and 3 bases, there was a span of 11 bases. This CDR3 is 14 amino acids long. Per the germline V gene, CDR1 is KGHSH and CDR2 is LQKENI. CDR3 loop: CASSPGGMDTEAFF. The CDR3 coding sequence is TGTGCCAGCTCACCGGGAGGGATGGACACTGAAGCTTTCTTT.

This chain joins TRBV20-1 and TRBJ2-1; 7 nucleotides agree with TRBD2. Germline-derived CDR1 and CDR2 are DFQATT and SNEGSKA (reference sequence). The CDR3 is 15 amino acids. Losses at the gene ends were 3 bases for V and 2 bases for J; bases not matched to a gene: 7. Here the CDR3 reads CSASFGGETYNEQFF. CDR3 DNA: TGCAGTGCTAGCTTTGGGGGGGAAACCTACAATGAGCAGTTCTTC.

V and J are TRBV12-3 or TRBV12-4 and TRBJ1-2; 7 bases map to TRBD1. The CDR3 totals 13 residues. Germline trimming cut 5 bases from V and 8 bases from J; bases unmatched to any gene: 8. The CDR3 nucleotides are TGTGCCAGCAGTCCCGACAGGGTGGGAGGCTACACCTTC. Translation gives CASSPDRVGGYTF.

The CDR3 sequence is CAWSDIFGDKGRETQYF. Here the CDR3 DNA reads TGTGCCTGGAGTGACATTTTTGGGGACAAGGGTAGGGAGACCCAGTACTTC. The chain combines TRBV30 with TRBJ2-5; D may be TRBD1 (6 bases). This CDR3 contains 17 residues. The V end lost 1 base, the J end lost 5 bases, and 23 bases lay between the germline ends. Germline assignment: CDR1 GTSNPN and CDR2 SVGIG (reference sequence).